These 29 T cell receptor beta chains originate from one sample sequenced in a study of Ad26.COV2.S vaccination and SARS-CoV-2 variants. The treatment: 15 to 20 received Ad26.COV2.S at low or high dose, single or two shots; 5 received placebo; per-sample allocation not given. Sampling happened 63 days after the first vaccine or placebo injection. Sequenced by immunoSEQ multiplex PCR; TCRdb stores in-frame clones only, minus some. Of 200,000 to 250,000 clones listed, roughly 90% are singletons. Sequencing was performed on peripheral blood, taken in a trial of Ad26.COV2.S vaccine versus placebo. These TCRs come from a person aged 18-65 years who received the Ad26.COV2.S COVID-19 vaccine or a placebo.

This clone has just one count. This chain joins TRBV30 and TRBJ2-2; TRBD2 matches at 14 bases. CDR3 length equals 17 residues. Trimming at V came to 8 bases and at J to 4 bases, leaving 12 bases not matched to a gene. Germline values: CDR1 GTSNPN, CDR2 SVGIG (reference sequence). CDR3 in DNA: TGTGCCCTCCGAAAACCGGGACTAGCGGGAGTCACCGGGGAGCTGTTTTTT. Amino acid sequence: CALRKPGLAGVTGELFF.

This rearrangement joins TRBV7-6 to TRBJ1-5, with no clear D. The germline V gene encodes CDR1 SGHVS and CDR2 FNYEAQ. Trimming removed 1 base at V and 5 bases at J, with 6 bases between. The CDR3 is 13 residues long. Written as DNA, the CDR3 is TGTGCCAGCAGCTTAGGGGTAGATCAGCCCCAGCATTTT. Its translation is CASSLGVDQPQHF.

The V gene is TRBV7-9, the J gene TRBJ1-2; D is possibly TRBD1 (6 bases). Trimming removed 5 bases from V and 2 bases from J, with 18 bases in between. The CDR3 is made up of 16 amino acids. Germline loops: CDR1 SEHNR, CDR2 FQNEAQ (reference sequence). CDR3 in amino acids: CASSPELGQGNYGYTF. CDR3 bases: TGTGCCAGCAGCCCAGAGTTAGGGCAGGGGAACTATGGCTACACCTTC.

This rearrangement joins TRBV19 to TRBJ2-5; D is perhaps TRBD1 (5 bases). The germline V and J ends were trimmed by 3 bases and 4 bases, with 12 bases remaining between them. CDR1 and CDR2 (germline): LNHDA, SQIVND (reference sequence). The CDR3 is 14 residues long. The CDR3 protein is CASSIVGRAETQYF. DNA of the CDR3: TGTGCCAGTAGTATTGTCGGCAGGGCAGAGACCCAGTACTTC.

CDR3 sequence reads: CASSSTGALGGDYGYTF. The CDR3 region has the DNA TGTGCCAGCAGCTCAACAGGGGCCCTAGGAGGGGACTATGGCTACACCTTC. V and J are TRBV28 and TRBJ1-2; 7 nucleotides align to TRBD1. CDR1 MDHEN and CDR2 SYDVKM come from the germline V gene. The CDR3 totals 17 residues. Trimming at V came to 6 bases and at J to 3 bases, leaving 16 bases not matched to a gene.

CDR3 coding DNA: TGTGCCAGCACCTCCGGGAGGGGGAGTGCTAATCGGTATGGCTACACCTTC. As protein: CASTSGRGSANRYGYTF. This chain joins TRBV28 and TRBJ1-2; D may be TRBD1 (6 bases). CDR1 and CDR2 from the germline V gene are MDHEN and SYDVKM. The length of the CDR3 is 17 residues. Trimming took 7 bases from V and 5 from J, leaving 26 bases between them.

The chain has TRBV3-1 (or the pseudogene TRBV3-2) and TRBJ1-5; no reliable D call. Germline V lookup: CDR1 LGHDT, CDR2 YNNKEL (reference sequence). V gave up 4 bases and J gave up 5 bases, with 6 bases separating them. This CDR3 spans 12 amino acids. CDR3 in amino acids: CASSLRDQPQHF. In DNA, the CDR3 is TGTGCCAGCAGCCTGAGGGATCAGCCCCAGCATTTT.

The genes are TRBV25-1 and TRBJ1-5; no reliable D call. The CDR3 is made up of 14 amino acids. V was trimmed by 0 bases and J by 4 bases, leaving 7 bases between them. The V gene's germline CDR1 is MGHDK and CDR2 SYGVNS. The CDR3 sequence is CASSEYEENQPQHF. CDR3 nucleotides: TGTGCCAGCAGTGAATATGAGGAGAATCAGCCCCAGCATTTT.

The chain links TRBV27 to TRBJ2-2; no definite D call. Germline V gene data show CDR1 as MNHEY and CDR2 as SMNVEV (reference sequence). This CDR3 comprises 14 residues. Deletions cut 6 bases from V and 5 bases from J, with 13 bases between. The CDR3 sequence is CASRRSGATGELFF. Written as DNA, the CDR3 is TGTGCCAGCAGACGTTCAGGAGCAACCGGGGAGCTGTTTTTT.

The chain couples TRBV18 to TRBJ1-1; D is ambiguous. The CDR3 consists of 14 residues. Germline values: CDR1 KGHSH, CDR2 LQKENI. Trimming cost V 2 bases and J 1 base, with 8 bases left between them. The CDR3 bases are TGTGCCAGCTCACCAGAGGTTGGGAACACTGAAGCTTTCTTT. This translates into CASSPEVGNTEAFF. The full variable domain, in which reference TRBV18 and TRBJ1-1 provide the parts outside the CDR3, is NAGVMQNPRHLVRRRGQEARLRCSPMKGHSHVYWYRQLPEEGLKFMVYLQKENIIDESGMPKERFSAEFPKEGPSILRIQQVVRGDSAAYFCASSPEVGNTEAFFGQGTRLTVV.

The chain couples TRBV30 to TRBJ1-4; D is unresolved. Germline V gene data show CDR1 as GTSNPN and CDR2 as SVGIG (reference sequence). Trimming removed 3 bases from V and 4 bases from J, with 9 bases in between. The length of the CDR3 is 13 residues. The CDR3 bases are TGTGCCTGGAGAAGTCAGCTTAATGAAAAACTGTTTTTT. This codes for CAWRSQLNEKLFF.

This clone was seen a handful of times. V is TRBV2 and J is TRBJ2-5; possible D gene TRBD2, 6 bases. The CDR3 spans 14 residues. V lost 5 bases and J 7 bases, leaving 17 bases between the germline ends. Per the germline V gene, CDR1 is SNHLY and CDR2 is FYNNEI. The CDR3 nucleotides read TGTGCCAGCAGTAAACCGGGACTCGCACCGACCCAGTACTTC. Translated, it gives CASSKPGLAPTQYF.

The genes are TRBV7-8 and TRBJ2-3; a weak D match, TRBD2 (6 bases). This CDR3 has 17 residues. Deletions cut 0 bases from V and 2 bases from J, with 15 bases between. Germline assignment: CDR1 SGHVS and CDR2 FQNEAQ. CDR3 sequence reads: CASSLANGGILTDTQYF. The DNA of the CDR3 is TGTGCCAGCAGCTTAGCGAACGGCGGGATTCTCACAGATACGCAGTATTTT.

The CDR3 sequence is CASSFLAGGPTDTQYF. For the CDR3, the DNA is TGTGCCAGCAGCTTCCTAGCGGGAGGGCCAACAGATACGCAGTATTTT. The chain has TRBV11-2 and TRBJ2-3, with 12 bases lining up with TRBD2. The length of the CDR3 is 16 residues. Germline V lookup: CDR1 SGHAT, CDR2 FQNNGV. J gave up 3 bases and V 3 bases, and 4 bases lay outside the gene matches.

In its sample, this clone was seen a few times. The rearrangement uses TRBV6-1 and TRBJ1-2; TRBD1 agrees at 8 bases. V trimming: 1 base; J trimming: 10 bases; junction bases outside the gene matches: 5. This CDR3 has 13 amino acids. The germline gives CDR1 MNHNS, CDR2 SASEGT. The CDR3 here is CASSEGQGAAYTF. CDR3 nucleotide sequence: TGTGCCAGCAGTGAAGGTCAGGGGGCCGCCTACACCTTC.

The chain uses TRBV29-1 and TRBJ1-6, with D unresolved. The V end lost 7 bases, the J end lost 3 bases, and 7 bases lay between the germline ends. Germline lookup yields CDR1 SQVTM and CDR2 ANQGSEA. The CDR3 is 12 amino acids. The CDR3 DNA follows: TGCAGCGCCCGTGACTATAATTCACCCCTCCACTTT. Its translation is CSARDYNSPLHF.

This chain's CDR3 is CSVRPTGGRTGELFF. The CDR3 region has the DNA TGCAGCGTTCGTCCGACAGGGGGCCGGACCGGGGAGCTGTTTTTT. The V gene is TRBV29-1, the J gene TRBJ2-2; 10 bases are shared with TRBD1. V lost 5 bases and J lost 5; bases outside the gene matches: 8. Germline loops: CDR1 SQVTM, CDR2 ANQGSEA. The CDR3 is 15 residues long.

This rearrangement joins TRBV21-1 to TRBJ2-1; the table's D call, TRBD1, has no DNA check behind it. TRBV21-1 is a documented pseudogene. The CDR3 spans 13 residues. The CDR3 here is CAIRDRGHNEQFF. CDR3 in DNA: TGTGCCATCCGGGACAGGGGTCACAATGAGCAGTTCTTC.

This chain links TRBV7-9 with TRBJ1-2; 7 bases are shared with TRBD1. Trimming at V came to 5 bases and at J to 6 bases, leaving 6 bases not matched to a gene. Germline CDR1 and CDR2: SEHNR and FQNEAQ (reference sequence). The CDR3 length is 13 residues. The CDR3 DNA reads TGTGCCAGCAGCAGAGGGGGCGCGGATGGCTACACCTTC. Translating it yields CASSRGGADGYTF.

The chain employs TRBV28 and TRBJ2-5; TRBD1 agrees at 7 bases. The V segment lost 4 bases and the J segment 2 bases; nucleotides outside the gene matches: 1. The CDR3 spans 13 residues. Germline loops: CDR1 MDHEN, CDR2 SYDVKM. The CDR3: CASSWDRQETQYF. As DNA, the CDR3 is TGTGCCAGCAGTTGGGACAGACAAGAGACCCAGTACTTC. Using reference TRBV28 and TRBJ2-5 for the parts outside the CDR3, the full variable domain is DVKVTQSSRYLVKRTGEKVFLECVQDMDHENMFWYRQDPGLGLRLIYFSYDVKMKEKGDIPEGYSVSREKKERFSLILESASTNQTSMYLCASSWDRQETQYFGPGTRLLVL.

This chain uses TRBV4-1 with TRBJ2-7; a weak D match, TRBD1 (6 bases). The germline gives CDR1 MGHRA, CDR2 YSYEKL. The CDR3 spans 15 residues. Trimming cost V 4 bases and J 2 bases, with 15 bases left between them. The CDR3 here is CASSPGASGTYEQYF. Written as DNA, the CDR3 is TGCGCCAGCAGCCCAGGGGCTAGTGGAACCTACGAGCAGTACTTC.

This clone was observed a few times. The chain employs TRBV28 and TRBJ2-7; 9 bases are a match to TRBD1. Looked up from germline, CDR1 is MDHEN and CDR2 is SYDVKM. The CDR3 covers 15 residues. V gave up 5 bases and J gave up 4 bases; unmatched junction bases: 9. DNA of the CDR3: TGTGCCAGCAGTCCCCCCGGGACAGGGACGTACGAGCAGTACTTC. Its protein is CASSPPGTGTYEQYF. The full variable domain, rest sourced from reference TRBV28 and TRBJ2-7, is DVKVTQSSRYLVKRTGEKVFLECVQDMDHENMFWYRQDPGLGLRLIYFSYDVKMKEKGDIPEGYSVSREKKERFSLILESASTNQTSMYLCASSPPGTGTYEQYFGPGTRLTVT.

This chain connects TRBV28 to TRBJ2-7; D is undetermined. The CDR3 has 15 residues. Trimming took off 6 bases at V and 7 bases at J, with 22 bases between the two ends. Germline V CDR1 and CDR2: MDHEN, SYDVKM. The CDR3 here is CASRSFSPVGWEQYF. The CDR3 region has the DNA TGTGCCAGCAGATCCTTTAGCCCTGTGGGGTGGGAGCAGTACTTC.

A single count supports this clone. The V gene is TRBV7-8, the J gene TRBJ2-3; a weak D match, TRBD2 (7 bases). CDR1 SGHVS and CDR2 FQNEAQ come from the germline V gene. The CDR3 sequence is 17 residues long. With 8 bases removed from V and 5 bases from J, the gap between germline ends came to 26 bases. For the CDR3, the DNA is TGTGCCAGCGGGCCCACGGGGGGCAACCCCATGGGAGATACGCAGTATTTT. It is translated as CASGPTGGNPMGDTQYF.

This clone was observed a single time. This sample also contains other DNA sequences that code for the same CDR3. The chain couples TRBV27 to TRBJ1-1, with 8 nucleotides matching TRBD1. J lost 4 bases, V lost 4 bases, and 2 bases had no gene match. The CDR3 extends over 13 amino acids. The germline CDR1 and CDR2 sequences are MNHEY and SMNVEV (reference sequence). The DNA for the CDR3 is TGTGCCAGCAGTTCCGGGACAGGCACTGAAGCTTTCTTT. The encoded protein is CASSSGTGTEAFF.

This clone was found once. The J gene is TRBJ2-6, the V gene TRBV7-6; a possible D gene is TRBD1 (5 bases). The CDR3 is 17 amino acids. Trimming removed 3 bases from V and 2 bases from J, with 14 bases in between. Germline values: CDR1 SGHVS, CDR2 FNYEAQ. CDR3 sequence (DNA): TGTGCCAGCAGCTTGGAGCTATGGACAACTGGGGCCAACGTCCTGACTTTC. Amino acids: CASSLELWTTGANVLTF.

The CDR3 bases are TGTGCCAGCACTCACCCGAGTGTAACTGAAGCTTTCTTT. As protein: CASTHPSVTEAFF. V and J are TRBV7-2 and TRBJ1-1; unclear D gene. V shed 7 bases and J shed 5 bases, with 14 bases lying between them. Germline CDR1 reads SGHTA; CDR2 reads FQGNSA. This CDR3 spans 13 amino acids.

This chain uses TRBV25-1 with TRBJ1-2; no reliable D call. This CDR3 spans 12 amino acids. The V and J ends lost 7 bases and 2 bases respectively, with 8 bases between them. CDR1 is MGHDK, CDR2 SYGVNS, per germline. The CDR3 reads CASIDGNYGYTF. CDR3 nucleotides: TGTGCCAGCATAGACGGAAACTATGGCTACACCTTC.

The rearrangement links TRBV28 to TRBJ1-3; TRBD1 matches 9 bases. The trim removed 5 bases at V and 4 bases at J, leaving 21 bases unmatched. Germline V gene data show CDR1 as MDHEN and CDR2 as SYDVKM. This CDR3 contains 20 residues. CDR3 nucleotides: TGTGCCAGCAGTACCATTATCCAGGGACAGGGCATTCTCCCGGGAAACACCATATATTTT. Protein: CASSTIIQGQGILPGNTIYF.